The 22 T cell receptor beta chains below all came from one sample that was sequenced in a study of CD8 T cells in ankylosing spondylitis. TCRdb analysed the 5' RACE reads with MiXCR anew, one entry per CDR3 protein. This repertoire shows around 340,000 distinct CDR3 sequences, 20% to 25% found once; its top ten account for 10% to 15%. The sequenced material came from blood, either unsorted or a sorted T cell fraction (not recorded which). These receptors came from a male donor with ankylosing spondylitis or in good health (not recorded which).

This clonotype was seen only a few times. The V gene is TRBV7-9, the J gene TRBJ2-1, with 7 bases fitting TRBD1. Trimming removed 5 bases from V and 10 bases from J; junction bases left unmatched: 14. Germline CDR1 and CDR2: SEHNR and FQNEAQ (reference sequence). This CDR3 comprises 15 residues. CDR3 region: CASSVRDSEDLEQFF. The CDR3 DNA is TGTGCCAGCAGCGTCCGGGACAGCGAAGACTTAGAGCAGTTCTTC.

This sequence joins TRBV9 and TRBJ2-1, with 7 bases identical to TRBD2. Germline values: CDR1 SGDLS, CDR2 YYNGEE. This CDR3 region has 15 residues. V shed 0 bases, J shed 3 bases, and the junction held 3 bases outside the gene matches. Here the CDR3 reads CASSVGGGIYNEQFF. The CDR3 region has the DNA TGTGCCAGCAGCGTAGGGGGAGGGATCTACAATGAGCAGTTCTTC.

This sequence joins TRBV7-9 and TRBJ2-3; D perhaps matches TRBD2 (5 bases). Germline V CDR1 and CDR2: SEHNR, FQNEAQ (reference sequence). The CDR3 extends over 13 amino acids. V was trimmed by 5 bases and J by 6 bases, leaving 12 bases between them. In nucleotides, the CDR3 is TGTGCCAGCAGCCCGGGATTCTCGGATACGCAGTATTTT. Translating it yields CASSPGFSDTQYF.

The rearrangement links TRBV7-6 to TRBJ2-3, with D uncertain. The CDR3 contains 12 residues. V lost 3 bases, J lost 6 bases, and 7 bases lay in between. Germline assignment: CDR1 SGHVS and CDR2 FNYEAQ. The CDR3, as DNA: TGTGCCAGCAGCTTCGACCAGGATACGCAGTATTTT. It translates to CASSFDQDTQYF.

V is TRBV3-1 and J is TRBJ2-7; D perhaps matches TRBD2 (5 bases). CDR1 is LGHDT, CDR2 YNNKEL, per germline (reference sequence). The CDR3 extends over 13 amino acids. Trimming shortened V by 1 base and J by 5 bases, and 9 bases separated the two germline ends. CDR3 nucleotide sequence: TGTGCCAGCAGCCAAGGGTCCGGGGACGAGCAGTACTTC. Residues: CASSQGSGDEQYF.

This clonotype was observed a few times. The chain links TRBV24-1 to TRBJ2-1; 11 bases line up with TRBD2. Losses at the gene ends were 2 bases for V and 13 bases for J; bases not matched to a gene: 12. The CDR3 is 16 amino acids. Germline V gene sequence: CDR1 KGHDR, CDR2 SFDVKD. DNA for the CDR3: TGTGCCACCAGTGATTGGGGGGGACCTCTAGCGGGGGGCCAGTTCTTC. Amino acid sequence: CATSDWGGPLAGGQFF.

This clonotype was observed a single time. The chain is built from TRBV30 and TRBJ2-1; D is undetermined. Germline values: CDR1 GTSNPN, CDR2 SVGIG (reference sequence). V lost 1 base to trimming and J lost 5 bases, with 12 bases between them. The CDR3 totals 14 residues. The CDR3 nucleotides are TGTGCCTGGAGTGCTTGGGCGGAGAACAATGAGCAGTTCTTC. Translating it yields CAWSAWAENNEQFF. Full variable domain (outside the CDR3, taken from reference TRBV30 and TRBJ2-1): SQTIHQWPATLVQPVGSPLSLECTVEGTSNPNLYWYRQAAGRGLQLLFYSVGIGQISSEVPQNLSASRPQDRQFILSSKKLLLSDSGFYLCAWSAWAENNEQFFGPGTRLTVL.

In this sample, this clonotype turned up a few times. The chain recombines TRBV28 with TRBJ2-7, with a weak D call TRBD2 (6 bases). V shed 5 bases and J shed 7 bases, with 21 bases lying between them. This CDR3 region has 15 residues. Germline V gene data show CDR1 as MDHEN and CDR2 as SYDVKM. The CDR3 DNA reads as TGTGCCAGCAGTACTGGGACGGGAGACTTAGGGGAGCAGTACTTC. Translation gives CASSTGTGDLGEQYF.

The gene calls are TRBV20-1 and TRBJ2-1; D may be TRBD1 or TRBD2 (5 bases each). This CDR3 contains 14 residues. The V end was cut by 3 bases, the J end by 2 bases, with 11 bases between. Germline CDR1 DFQATT, CDR2 SNEGSKA (reference sequence). The DNA of the CDR3 is TGCAGTGCTAGTTTTTTGGGGGCCTACAATGAGCAGTTCTTC. The encoded protein is CSASFLGAYNEQFF.

The CDR3 reads CASIHYDRTPGQGMDEQFF. The CDR3 DNA follows: TGTGCCAGCATTCACTACGACCGAACCCCGGGACAGGGGATGGATGAGCAGTTCTTC. The chain recombines TRBV11-1 with TRBJ2-1; 10 bases align to TRBD1. This CDR3 has 19 amino acids. Unmatched junction bases numbered 23, after V lost 7 bases and J lost 8 bases. Germline-derived CDR1 and CDR2 are SGHAT and FQDESV (reference sequence). Together with reference TRBV11-1 and TRBJ2-1, the CDR3 gives the full variable domain: EAEVAQSPRYKITEKSQAVAFWCDPISGHATLYWYRQILGQGPELLVQFQDESVVDDSQLPKDRFSAERLKGVDSTLKIQPAELGDSAMYLCASIHYDRTPGQGMDEQFFGPGTRLTVL.

This clonotype appeared a few times. The gene calls are TRBV20-1 and TRBJ2-1, with D perhaps TRBD1 (6 bases). CDR3 size: 15 residues. The germline V gene has CDR1 DFQATT and CDR2 SNEGSKA (reference sequence). The V end was cut by 3 bases, the J end by 4 bases, with 16 bases between. The CDR3 region is CSASEAGTFYNEQFF. DNA of the CDR3: TGCAGTGCTAGTGAGGCCGGGACATTTTACAATGAGCAGTTCTTC.

The chain employs TRBV20-1 and TRBJ1-2, with D maybe TRBD1 (5 bases). CDR1 and CDR2 from the germline V gene are DFQATT and SNEGSKA (reference sequence). V was pared by 6 bases and J by 0 bases, with 11 bases between. There are 13 residues in the CDR3. CDR3 amino acids: CSARQFSNYGYTF. CDR3 in DNA: TGCAGTGCGCGACAGTTTTCTAACTATGGCTACACCTTC.

This clonotype was seen only a few times. This sequence joins TRBV15 and TRBJ2-1; D unresolved. This CDR3 is built from 14 residues. V lost 1 base to trimming and J lost 3 bases, with 7 bases between them. CDR1 is LNHNV, CDR2 YYDKDF, per germline (reference sequence). The CDR3 DNA reads as TGTGCCACCAGCAGAGCAGCAGTCTACAATGAGCAGTTCTTC. Protein product: CATSRAAVYNEQFF.

This clonotype was counted a few times. At one end, the junction sequence differs from germline, possibly due to a read error. The J gene is TRBJ1-3, the V gene TRBV7-2, with a weak D call TRBD1 (5 bases). The CDR3 has 15 amino acids. CDR1 SGHTA and CDR2 FQGNSA come from the germline V gene. CDR3: CASSLAGLSGNTIYF. CDR3 sequence (DNA): TGTGCCAGCAGCCTAGCGGGGCTCTCTGGAAACACCATATATTTT.

The rearrangement links TRBV3-1 to TRBJ2-1; 11 positions match TRBD2. With 0 bases clipped from V and 5 bases from J, the junction kept 6 bases outside the gene matches. CDR1 and CDR2 from the germline V gene are LGHDT and YNNKEL (reference sequence). CDR3 length equals 17 residues. CDR3 DNA sequence: TGTGCCAGCAGCCAAGATACTAGCGGGGGCCTCAACAATGAGCAGTTCTTC. Translated, it gives CASSQDTSGGLNNEQFF.

The chain employs TRBV6-2 or TRBV6-3 and TRBJ2-3, with D tentatively TRBD1 (6 bases). Trimming removed 6 bases at V and 9 bases at J, with 13 bases between. Per germline, CDR1 MNHEY and CDR2 SVGEGT. CDR3 size: 12 residues. The CDR3 here is CASSFGDNTQYF. DNA for the CDR3: TGTGCCAGCAGCTTCGGGGACAACACGCAGTATTTT.

This chain connects TRBV5-6 to TRBJ2-5; no reliable D call. The CDR3 consists of 15 residues. Looked up from germline, CDR1 is SGHDT and CDR2 is YYEEEE. V was clipped by 0 bases and J by 5 bases, with 14 bases between them. CDR3 sequence (DNA): TGTGCCAGCAGCTTGGCAGCAGTAAGGTTGGAGACCCAGTACTTC. It is translated as CASSLAAVRLETQYF.

This clonotype has only a few counts. V usage is TRBV7-8 and J usage is TRBJ2-1; 8 bases fit TRBD1. The V and J ends lost 5 bases and 6 bases, in that order; junction bases with no gene match: 9. The CDR3 extends over 15 amino acids. CDR1 SGHVS and CDR2 FQNEAQ come from the germline V gene. This CDR3 is CASSPAGQGRNEQFF. In DNA form, the CDR3 reads TGTGCCAGCAGCCCCGCCGGACAGGGCCGCAATGAGCAGTTCTTC.

This clonotype was observed a few times. V gene TRBV27 combines with J gene TRBJ2-6, with a weak D call TRBD1 (6 bases). CDR1 MNHEY and CDR2 SMNVEV come from the germline V gene (reference sequence). CDR3 length equals 13 residues. The CDR3 DNA follows: TGTGTCTGCAACAGGGCTGGGGCCAACGTCCTGACTTTC. It yields the protein CVCNRAGANVLTF.

A few counts support this clonotype. The rearrangement joins TRBV7-9 to TRBJ1-1; no firm D call. The V end was cut by 8 bases, the J end by 1 base, with 5 bases between. The CDR3 covers 11 residues. Germline V gene lookup returns CDR1 SEHNR and CDR2 FQNEAQ (reference sequence). Written as DNA, the CDR3 is TGTGCCAGCGGGCCGAACACTGAAGCTTTCTTT. It codes for CASGPNTEAFF.

This clonotype showed up just a few times. This chain connects TRBV12-3 or TRBV12-4 to TRBJ2-2; 10 bases are shared with TRBD1. V gave up 5 bases and J gave up 3 bases; unmatched junction bases: 9. The CDR3 spans 17 residues. The CDR3 bases are TGTGCCAGCAGTCCGATACTGGGACAGGGGCACACCGGGGAGCTGTTTTTT. This gives the protein CASSPILGQGHTGELFF.

The chain uses TRBV20-1 and TRBJ1-5; D call uncertain. The CDR3 has 13 amino acids. In germline, CDR1 is DFQATT, CDR2 SNEGSKA (reference sequence). The V end was cut by 6 bases, the J end by 2 bases, with 11 bases between. CDR3 in amino acids: CSAPGAGNQPQHF. The CDR3 DNA is TGCAGTGCACCGGGAGCGGGCAATCAGCCCCAGCATTTT.